The present entry profiles one TCR beta chain with its context. Its antigen is unknown. The record originates from a study of blood T cells in healthy people across ages. Study overall: The template switching approach captured approximately one barcoded beta molecule for every two T cells. Study outcomes and limitations: In long-lived donors, naive CD4+ cell counts and diversity exceeded those of aged donors.

Next came a second PCR, run for about 7 to 12 cycles, which used a sample-barcoded 5' primer along with a J-beta primer mix. MiXCR, applied by TCRdb to the 5' RACE reads, yields one record per CDR3 protein. The profile shows about 780,000 distinct CDR3 sequences, around 45% of them singletons. V lost 4 bases and J lost 4, with 15 bases in between. Looked up from germline, CDR1 is SGHDT and CDR2 is YYEEEE. The CDR3 is 16 amino acids. Sequencing input: blood. This receptor was taken from a man aged 80 or over in good health. V and J are TRBV5-6 and TRBJ2-6; D might be TRBD2 (6 bases). CDR3 protein: CASSTGSAGGANVLTF. DNA for the CDR3: TGTGCCAGCAGCACCGGGAGTGCGGGAGGGGCCAACGTCCTGACTTTC.